These 30 T cell receptor beta chains share one sample of origin, sequenced in a study of early T cells in non-severe SARS-CoV-2 infection. MiXCR, applied by TCRdb to the 5' RACE reads, yields one record per CDR3 protein. Seen here are about 69,000 distinct CDR3 sequences, about 9% observed once, and the top ten hold about 5.6%. The sequenced sample was whole blood. These receptors all come from an adult who was a healthcare worker with PCR-confirmed SARS-CoV-2 infection or an uninfected control (not recorded which).

By sample share, this clonotype is medium-sized (0.01 to 0.1%). V and J are TRBV2 and TRBJ2-1; D possibly corresponds to TRBD1 (5 bases). The V end was cut by 5 bases, the J end by 1 base, with 9 bases between. The germline gives CDR1 SNHLY, CDR2 FYNNEI. The CDR3 contains 14 residues. In DNA form, the CDR3 reads TGTGCCAGCAGTCCTGACAGTTCCTACAATGAGCAGTTCTTC. Residues: CASSPDSSYNEQFF.

The V call is TRBV10-3, the J call TRBJ1-5; D is unclear. The CDR3 runs to 13 residues. V was pared by 4 bases and J by 6 bases, with 10 bases between. The germline V gene encodes CDR1 ENHRY and CDR2 SYGVKD. For the CDR3, the DNA is TGTGCCATCAGTGTGGGGAACGCTCAGCCCCAGCATTTT. This encodes CAISVGNAQPQHF.

This clonotype was observed at least ten times. This chain connects TRBV6-5 to TRBJ1-1, with D hard to call. CDR1 MNHEY and CDR2 SVGAGI come from the germline V gene. Deletions cut 0 bases from V and 2 bases from J, with 16 bases between. This CDR3 is 17 amino acids long. CDR3 DNA sequence: TGTGCCAGCAGTTACTCGGGGTCTGGGTGGGGTAACACTGAAGCTTTCTTT. Translated: CASSYSGSGWGNTEAFF.

J is TRBJ1-1 and V is TRBV20-1; no definite D call. The CDR3 runs 15 residues. V lost 2 bases, J lost 4 bases, and 17 bases lay in between. Germline V lookup: CDR1 DFQATT, CDR2 SNEGSKA (reference sequence). The CDR3 DNA reads as TGCAGTGCTAGAAAAGCGGGCCAACGGAGCACTGAAGCTTTCTTT. This encodes CSARKAGQRSTEAFF.

The J gene is TRBJ2-3, the V gene TRBV28; 9 bases align to TRBD2. V lost 3 bases and J lost 5; bases outside the gene matches: 3. CDR3 length: 14 amino acids. Germline values: CDR1 MDHEN, CDR2 SYDVKM. The CDR3 sequence is CASSLVSGRDTQYF. Here the CDR3 DNA reads TGTGCCAGCAGTTTGGTTAGCGGGAGAGATACGCAGTATTTT.

This clonotype was counted ten times or more. This chain joins TRBV11-3 and TRBJ2-1; D is possibly TRBD1 (6 bases). CDR1 and CDR2 from the germline V gene are SGHNT and YENEEA. The length of the CDR3 is 13 residues. V was trimmed by 5 bases and J by 5 bases, leaving 10 bases between them. The DNA for the CDR3 is TGTGCCAGCAGCCTGGACAGCAACAATGAGCAGTTCTTC. Translation gives CASSLDSNNEQFF.

This clonotype appeared many times. V usage is TRBV20-1 and J usage is TRBJ2-3, with D maybe TRBD1 (6 bases). Germline lookup yields CDR1 DFQATT and CDR2 SNEGSKA (reference sequence). This CDR3 is built from 15 residues. The ends were cut back, 3 bases at V and 4 bases at J, with 17 bases in the middle. The CDR3 DNA reads as TGCAGTGCTAGGGCGTGGGGTTCAGGGGCAGATACGCAGTATTTT. It is translated as CSARAWGSGADTQYF.

This clonotype was counted at least ten times. The rearrangement joins TRBV3-1 to TRBJ1-1; weak D call: TRBD1 (5 bases). With 0 bases removed from V and 7 bases from J, the gap between germline ends came to 15 bases. Germline values: CDR1 LGHDT, CDR2 YNNKEL (reference sequence). The CDR3 is 15 residues long. DNA of the CDR3: TGTGCCAGCAGCCAAGAGGGGCTAGGGGAGAATGAAGCTTTCTTT. Its translation is CASSQEGLGENEAFF.

This clonotype came up a few times. V gene TRBV7-9 combines with J gene TRBJ2-7, with TRBD2 matching 8 bases. Germline V gives CDR1 SEHNR, CDR2 FQNEAQ (reference sequence). The CDR3 length is 13 residues. V trimming: 5 bases; J trimming: 4 bases; junction bases outside the gene matches: 4. The CDR3 DNA follows: TGTGCCAGCAGCCAGCGGGAGTCATACGAGCAGTACTTC. This encodes CASSQRESYEQYF.

This clonotype has a count of ten or more. This chain uses TRBV7-2 with TRBJ1-2; TRBD1 aligns across 8 bases. Germline lookup yields CDR1 SGHTA and CDR2 FQGNSA. There are 14 residues in the CDR3. Trimming removed 7 bases from V and 0 bases from J; junction bases left unmatched: 4. The CDR3 nucleotides are TGTGCCAGCACCCCAGGGGGCGCTAACTATGGCTACACCTTC. It translates to CASTPGGANYGYTF.

There are many counts of this clonotype. The gene calls are TRBV3-1 and TRBJ2-7; maybe TRBD2 (6 bases). This CDR3 has 15 residues. Trimming pared 4 bases from V and 2 bases from J, leaving 15 bases between. The germline CDR1 and CDR2 sequences are LGHDT and YNNKEL (reference sequence). The CDR3 DNA reads as TGTGCCAGCAGCCTCACCCGGGACTTCCCCTACGAGCAGTACTTC. Protein product: CASSLTRDFPYEQYF.

This clonotype has ten or more counts. The V call is TRBV20-1, the J call TRBJ2-1; 9 bases align to TRBD1. CDR1 DFQATT and CDR2 SNEGSKA come from the germline V gene (reference sequence). The CDR3 runs to 12 residues. Germline trimming cut 5 bases from V and 5 bases from J; bases unmatched to any gene: 1. The CDR3, as DNA: TGCAGTGCTTGGACAGGGGACAATGAGCAGTTCTTC. Protein product: CSAWTGDNEQFF.

This clonotype was counted at least ten times. The chain carries TRBV20-1 and TRBJ2-3; 9 bases agree with TRBD2. The CDR3 has 15 residues. Germline-derived CDR1 and CDR2 are DFQATT and SNEGSKA (reference sequence). V trimming: 3 bases; J trimming: 4 bases; junction bases outside the gene matches: 8. In DNA, the CDR3 is TGCAGTGCTAGCCAATTGCGGGGGGGCGCAGATACGCAGTATTTT. It encodes CSASQLRGGADTQYF.

Comments on this clonotype: A much larger clone is a single base away; this may be a read error. As DNA, the CDR3 is TGCGCCAGCAGCTTGGCCCTAGCGGGGGGGCCTGTCAATGTGCAGTTCTTC. Amino acid sequence: CASSLALAGGPVNVQFF. V is TRBV5-1 and J is TRBJ2-1, with 12 bases matching TRBD2. The CDR3 is made up of 17 amino acids. Germline assignment: CDR1 SGHRS and CDR2 YFSETQ.

This clonotype turned up a few times. This chain links TRBV7-3 with TRBJ2-3, with 11 bases matching TRBD2. The junction had 13 bases not matched to a gene; V was cut back by 5 bases and J by 3 bases. The CDR3 runs to 18 residues. Germline CDR1 is SGHTA and CDR2 is FQGTGA. The CDR3 bases are TGTGCCAGCAGCCGATTCGGTGCTAGCGGGGGGAAAACAGATACGCAGTATTTT. Its translation: CASSRFGASGGKTDTQYF.

This clonotype was found many times. The gene calls are TRBV19 and TRBJ1-5; a possible D gene is TRBD1 (5 bases). Germline CDR1 LNHDA, CDR2 SQIVND (reference sequence). V was shortened by 6 bases and J by 1 base, with 13 bases between the two germline ends. This CDR3 spans 15 amino acids. The DNA of the CDR3 is TGTGCCAGTAGGACGGGACTCCTGAGCAATCAGCCCCAGCATTTT. Translation: CASRTGLLSNQPQHF.

The sample holds many counts of this clonotype. The chain uses TRBV28 and TRBJ2-6; D may be TRBD1 (5 bases). CDR3 size: 15 residues. Germline V CDR1 and CDR2: MDHEN, SYDVKM. The V end lost 5 bases, the J end lost 4 bases, and 12 bases lay between the germline ends. The chain's CDR3 is CASSAGAIGANVLTF. The DNA of the CDR3 is TGTGCCAGCAGTGCTGGGGCGATAGGGGCCAACGTCCTGACTTTC.

The chain couples TRBV27 to TRBJ2-2, with 10 bases lining up with TRBD1. This CDR3 has 18 residues. With V trimmed by 7 bases and J by 0 bases, 11 bases remained unmatched. In germline, CDR1 is MNHEY, CDR2 SMNVEV (reference sequence). CDR3: CASTPLPGQGPNTGELFF. The CDR3 DNA follows: TGTGCCAGCACACCGCTCCCGGGACAGGGGCCGAACACCGGGGAGCTGTTTTTT.

This clonotype was detected many times. The chain joins TRBV9 to TRBJ1-1; tentatively, D is TRBD1 (6 bases). The germline gives CDR1 SGDLS, CDR2 YYNGEE. This CDR3 comprises 14 residues. V lost 2 bases to trimming and J lost 4 bases, with 12 bases between them. CDR3 sequence (DNA): TGTGCCAGCAGCGTTACAGGGAGTATCACTGAAGCTTTCTTT. Protein sequence: CASSVTGSITEAFF.

The sample holds many counts of this clonotype. The chain has TRBV7-2 and TRBJ2-7; 12 nucleotides agree with TRBD2. CDR3 length: 16 amino acids. Germline CDR1 reads SGHTA; CDR2 reads FQGNSA. V was pared by 3 bases and J by 3 bases, with 6 bases of the junction left unmatched. CDR3 in amino acids: CASSLTSGGLYYEQYF. As DNA, the CDR3 is TGTGCCAGCAGCTTGACTAGCGGGGGCCTTTACTACGAGCAGTACTTC.

This clonotype appeared many times. CDR3 nucleotide sequence: TGCGCCAGCAGCTTGGAGGGGGGATCCGCAGATACGCAGTATTTT. It specifies CASSLEGGSADTQYF. The J gene is TRBJ2-3, the V gene TRBV5-1, with D tentatively TRBD1 or TRBD2 (6 bases each). The CDR3 runs to 15 residues. Germline CDR1 is SGHRS and CDR2 is YFSETQ. Trimming took 0 bases from V and 4 from J, leaving 12 bases between them.

This clonotype was recorded at least ten times. The V and J genes are TRBV25-1 and TRBJ2-4, with D tentatively TRBD2 (5 bases). CDR1 MGHDK and CDR2 SYGVNS come from the germline V gene. Trimming pared 3 bases from V and 2 bases from J, leaving 14 bases between. CDR3 length: 16 residues. The CDR3 nucleotides are TGTGCCAGCAGTGATACGGGGTCTATTTCCAAAAACATTCAGTACTTC. This translates into CASSDTGSISKNIQYF.

At least ten counts were recorded for this clonotype. The chain recombines TRBV5-1 with TRBJ2-1; the D is unclear. Germline loops: CDR1 SGHRS, CDR2 YFSETQ. CDR3 length: 11 amino acids. The V end lost 0 bases, the J end lost 6 bases, and 1 base lay between the germline ends. In DNA, the CDR3 is TGCGCCAGCAGCTTGGGCAATGAGCAGTTCTTC. Amino acid sequence: CASSLGNEQFF.

This clonotype was counted between two and nine times. V usage is TRBV6-5 and J usage is TRBJ2-7, with 7 bases fitting TRBD1. The CDR3 loop spans 14 amino acids. Germline-derived CDR1 and CDR2 are MNHEY and SVGAGI. J gave up 0 bases and V 5 bases, and 4 bases lay outside the gene matches. CDR3: CASSTGTDSYEQYF. CDR3 nucleotide sequence: TGTGCCAGCAGTACCGGGACAGACTCCTACGAGCAGTACTTC.

This clonotype was recorded many times. The chain joins TRBV6-5 to TRBJ2-6; 7 bases line up with TRBD1. The CDR3 sequence is 15 residues long. Germline V gives CDR1 MNHEY, CDR2 SVGAGI. The V gene end was trimmed by 4 bases and the J gene end by 3 bases; junction bases not matched to a gene: 3. DNA of the CDR3: TGTGCCAGCAGTTCGGGACAGCTTGGGGCCAACGTCCTGACTTTC. Translated, it gives CASSSGQLGANVLTF.

This clonotype turned up a few times. The chain recombines TRBV2 with TRBJ1-1, with D uncertain. V gave up 3 bases and J gave up 7 bases, with 15 bases separating them. Germline V lookup: CDR1 SNHLY, CDR2 FYNNEI. The CDR3 sequence is 14 residues long. The DNA for the CDR3 is TGTGCCAGCAGTGACGGGAGGTTGGCTCTTGAAGCTTTCTTT. Protein sequence: CASSDGRLALEAFF.

This clonotype was seen at least ten times. The V call is TRBV18, the J call TRBJ1-2; D is uncertain. The CDR3 extends over 12 amino acids. V shed 2 bases and J shed 4 bases, with 5 bases lying between them. Germline-derived CDR1 and CDR2 are KGHSH and LQKENI. The CDR3 bases are TGTGCCAGCTCACCAACGGGCTATGGCTACACCTTC. This gives the protein CASSPTGYGYTF.

The table lists this clonotype with many counts. The chain recombines TRBV5-1 with TRBJ1-1, with no clear D. CDR1 and CDR2 from the germline V gene are SGHRS and YFSETQ. V lost 5 bases and J 3 bases, leaving 8 bases between the germline ends. The CDR3 sequence is 12 residues long. The CDR3: CASRYGDTEAFF. The CDR3, as DNA: TGCGCCAGCAGATATGGAGACACTGAAGCTTTCTTT.

This clonotype appeared a few times. The chain is built from TRBV11-2 and TRBJ1-4; no definite D call. Trimming cost V 4 bases and J 5 bases, with 11 bases left between them. Germline CDR1 and CDR2: SGHAT and FQNNGV. The CDR3 contains 14 residues. The CDR3 protein is CASSSTRTNEKLFF. Here the CDR3 DNA reads TGTGCCAGCAGCTCGACAAGGACGAATGAAAAACTGTTTTTT.

This clonotype has a handful of counts. The chain links TRBV5-1 to TRBJ2-7; D is perhaps TRBD2 (6 bases). The V gene lost 5 bases and the J gene lost 0 bases, with 9 bases spanning the gap. Germline V lookup: CDR1 SGHRS, CDR2 YFSETQ. The CDR3 sequence is 13 residues long. The CDR3 DNA reads TGCGCCAGCAGTGGGACTCCCTCCTACGAGCAGTACTTC. Its protein product is CASSGTPSYEQYF.